The source of this T cell receptor (beta chain) is a study of patients and donors after allogeneic stem cell transplantation. TCRdb analysed the RT-PCR reads with MiXCR anew, one entry per CDR3 protein. The repertoire holds 1,500 to 2,500 distinct CDR3 sequences, with 1.7% as singletons. This clonotype qualifies as medium-sized (0.01 to 0.1%). The CDR3 consists of 13 residues. Trimming removed 5 bases from V and 3 bases from J; junction bases left unmatched: 3. CDR1 and CDR2 from the germline V gene are MRHNA and SNTAGT. The sequence was collected from a human donor who was either an allogeneic HSCT recipient or a stem cell or donor lymphocyte infusion donor (not recorded which). It is not recorded whose cells these are; they may come from a transplant donor. Input material: blood, either unsorted or a sorted T cell fraction (not recorded which). The gene calls are TRBV6-4 and TRBJ2-5; TRBD1 matches at 7 bases. The CDR3 DNA sequence: TGTGCCAGCAGTCGGGACAGTAAAGAGACCCAGTACTTC. Its protein product is CASSRDSKETQYF.